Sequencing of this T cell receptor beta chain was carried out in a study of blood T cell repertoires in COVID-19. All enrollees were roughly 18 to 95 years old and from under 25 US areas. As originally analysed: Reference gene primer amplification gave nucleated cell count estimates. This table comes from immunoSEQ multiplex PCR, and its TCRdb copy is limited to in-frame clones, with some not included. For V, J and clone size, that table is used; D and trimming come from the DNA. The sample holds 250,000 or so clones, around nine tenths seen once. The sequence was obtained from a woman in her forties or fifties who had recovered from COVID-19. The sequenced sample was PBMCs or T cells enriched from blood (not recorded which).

Here the CDR3 DNA reads TGCGCCAGCAGCTTACGGACATCGTGGACCGGGGAGCTGTTTTTT. Amino acids: CASSLRTSWTGELFF. The chain recombines TRBV4-1 with TRBJ2-2; maybe TRBD1 (5 bases). This CDR3 comprises 15 residues. The V end lost 5 bases, the J end lost 5 bases, and 15 bases lay between the germline ends. Germline assignment: CDR1 MGHRA and CDR2 YSYEKL.